This T cell receptor (beta chain) originates from a study of metastatic and nonmetastatic thyroid tumors. Many counts were recorded for this clone. Via MiXCR, TCRdb re-called the PCR reads. The table includes approximately 38,000 clones, roughly a sixth detected once. This CDR3 has 14 residues. With 2 bases removed from V and 5 bases from J, the gap between germline ends came to 10 bases. The germline V gene has CDR1 SNHLY and CDR2 FYNNEI. No patient had received any treatment before thyroid surgery. This receptor was obtained from a female donor with papillary thyroid cancer or a benign thyroid nodule (not recorded which). Some clones in this sample may be carry-over from other donors' samples. The rearrangement uses TRBV2 and TRBJ2-4; D possibly corresponds to TRBD2 (7 bases). Source material: blood. This CDR3 is CASSEMGGQNIQYF. CDR3 DNA sequence: TGTGCCAGCAGTGAAATGGGGGGGCAAAACATTCAGTACTTC.